This T cell receptor (beta chain) was identified during a study of CD4 T cells in relation to SARS-CoV-2 and coronaviruses. Study at large: ViraFEST: approximately 10-day antigen culture of PBMCs, then TCR beta CDR3 sequencing. Convalescent patients were eight or nine males and a few females; two were Hispanic. Findings and limits, study-wide: Monoreactive clones expanded significantly more to SARS-CoV-2 than crossreactive clones did.

This clone was detected a few times. Its antigen is not known. About 10^5 naive or memory CD4+ cells were cultured with CEF peptides for roughly eleven days. Here immunoSEQ multiplex PCR was the method, and the copy in TCRdb shows in-frame clones only, minus some. The table has approximately 36,000 clones, around 83% seen once. Sequencing was performed on naive CD4+ T cells from PBMCs, cultured in vitro. Subset here: naive CD4+ T cells isolated by negative enrichment. This clonotype was obtained from an adult with COVID-19.

CDR3 bases: TGTGCCAGCAGCTTACGACAGATTCTATACTATGGCTACACCTTC. Protein sequence: CASSLRQILYYGYTF. This chain connects TRBV5-6 to TRBJ1-2; the D gene is possibly TRBD1 (5 bases). Deletions cut 2 bases from V and 3 bases from J, with 14 bases between. CDR1 is SGHDT and CDR2 is YYEEEE in the germline V gene. This CDR3 contains 15 residues.